Below, 15 T cell receptor beta chains from the same sample are listed, as sequenced in a study of CD4 T cells in relation to SARS-CoV-2 and coronaviruses. The assay was immunoSEQ multiplex PCR, and TCRdb's table has in-frame clones only and misses some. The repertoire holds approximately 70,000 clones, with approximately 93% as singletons. The unexposed donors gave CD4+ T cells in about 2011-2019, prior to COVID-19. Material for sequencing was naive CD4+ T cells from PBMCs. Subset: naive CD4+ T cells isolated by negative enrichment. The receptor set was obtained from a human donor in good health.

The V and J genes are TRBV5-1 and TRBJ2-2; the D gene is possibly TRBD1 (5 bases). This CDR3 is built from 16 residues. The ends were cut back, 1 base at V and 0 bases at J, with 10 bases in the middle. Germline values: CDR1 SGHRS, CDR2 YFSETQ. The CDR3 region is CASSLSPGTNTGELFF. The CDR3 DNA reads as TGCGCCAGCAGCTTGTCGCCAGGGACGAACACCGGGGAGCTGTTTTTT.

This clone appeared once. V usage is TRBV30 and J usage is TRBJ2-5; D might be TRBD1 or TRBD2, each matching 5 bases. Germline V lookup: CDR1 GTSNPN, CDR2 SVGIG (reference sequence). V was shortened by 0 bases and J by 5 bases, with 10 bases between the two germline ends. The CDR3 has 13 amino acids. CDR3 bases: TGTGCCTGGAGTGTCAAAGGGACCGAGACCCAGTACTTC. Translated: CAWSVKGTETQYF.

The J gene is TRBJ2-2, the V gene TRBV7-8; maybe TRBD1 (6 bases). Germline-derived CDR1 and CDR2 are SGHVS and FQNEAQ. The V and J ends lost 6 bases and 2 bases respectively, with 16 bases between them. There are 16 residues in the CDR3. In DNA form, the CDR3 reads TGTGCCAGCAGTTATAGGACAGTTACCAACACCGGGGAGCTGTTTTTT. This sequence encodes CASSYRTVTNTGELFF.

The chain joins TRBV3-1 (or the pseudogene TRBV3-2) to TRBJ1-4; 8 nucleotides line up with TRBD1. This CDR3 has 15 residues. V shed 4 bases, J shed 6 bases, and the junction held 7 bases outside the gene matches. The germline V gene encodes CDR1 LGHDT and CDR2 YNNKEL (reference sequence). CDR3 DNA sequence: TGTGCCAGCAGCCTAACAGGGGGATCGTATGAAAAACTGTTTTTT. This encodes CASSLTGGSYEKLFF.

The chain links TRBV28 to TRBJ1-5, with D possibly matching TRBD1 (6 bases). Germline CDR1 and CDR2: MDHEN and SYDVKM. Trimming removed 4 bases at V and 2 bases at J, with 9 bases between. This CDR3 comprises 14 residues. CDR3 nucleotide sequence: TGTGCCAGCAGTTCAGGGGAGGGCAATCAGCCCCAGCATTTT. Protein sequence: CASSSGEGNQPQHF.

Points on this clone: Other DNA sequences within the sample encode an identical CDR3. The V gene is TRBV6-4, the J gene TRBJ2-7, with 10 nucleotides matching TRBD1. Germline CDR1 reads MRHNA; CDR2 reads SNTAGT. V trimming: 6 bases; J trimming: 2 bases; junction bases outside the gene matches: 13. The CDR3 has 17 amino acids. In DNA form, the CDR3 reads TGTGCCAGCAGGACAGGGGGCAGGGCCCCCCTACCCTACGAGCAGTACTTC. This encodes CASRTGGRAPLPYEQYF.

The gene calls are TRBV7-9 and TRBJ2-3; 8 nucleotides line up with TRBD2. Germline assignment: CDR1 SEHNR and CDR2 FQNEAQ (reference sequence). The CDR3 runs to 14 residues. Trimming removed 8 bases from V and 0 bases from J; junction bases left unmatched: 4. The CDR3 bases are TGTGCCAGCGCGAGCGGGGGAAGCACAGATACGCAGTATTTT. Amino acids: CASASGGSTDTQYF.

Notes on this clone: One end of the junction varies from germline; a read error may be responsible. The rearrangement links TRBV20-1 to TRBJ1-1; D gene unclear. Germline CDR1 and CDR2: DFQATT and SNEGSKA (reference sequence). This CDR3 region has 10 residues. For the CDR3, the DNA is TGCAGTGCTAGCGCCATAAACAGAGGCTTT. Protein product: CSASAINRGF.

The rearrangement links TRBV2 to TRBJ2-7; 7 bases match TRBD1. V trimming: 8 bases; J trimming: 2 bases; junction bases outside the gene matches: 6. CDR1 and CDR2 (germline): SNHLY, FYNNEI. The length of the CDR3 is 13 residues. The DNA of the CDR3 is TGTGCCAGCGGCCGGGACAGCCCCTACGAGCAGTACTTC. Protein sequence: CASGRDSPYEQYF.

With regard to this clone: In the same sample, other DNA sequences code for this CDR3. CDR3 amino acids: CAWSVLGLQSNEQYF. CDR3 nucleotides: TGTGCCTGGAGTGTTTTAGGGTTGCAGTCCAACGAGCAGTACTTC. This chain connects TRBV30 to TRBJ2-7; D unresolved. CDR1 is GTSNPN and CDR2 is SVGIG in the germline V gene (reference sequence). The CDR3 has 15 amino acids. V lost 0 bases, J lost 5 bases, and 17 bases lay in between.

Only one count was recorded for this clone. V is TRBV27 and J is TRBJ1-1; D unresolved. The CDR3 is made up of 14 amino acids. In germline, CDR1 is MNHEY, CDR2 SMNVEV (reference sequence). Trimming took 3 bases from V and 6 from J, leaving 14 bases between them. Here the CDR3 DNA reads TGTGCCAGCAGTTTGCTGGGCGAGGGTTCTGAAGCTTTCTTT. It encodes CASSLLGEGSEAFF.

The chain joins TRBV7-9 to TRBJ2-1; D possibly corresponds to TRBD2 (6 bases). This CDR3 is 12 amino acids long. V lost 4 bases, J lost 6 bases, and 7 bases lay in between. Germline CDR1 SEHNR, CDR2 FQNEAQ (reference sequence). The CDR3 loop is CASSSTSNEQFF. The CDR3, as DNA: TGTGCCAGCAGCTCGACTAGCAATGAGCAGTTCTTC.

CDR3 DNA: TGTGCCAGCAGTCAGAGGACAGGGAGAGAAAAACTGTTTTTT. Protein product: CASSQRTGREKLFF. This chain joins TRBV3-1 (or the pseudogene TRBV3-2) and TRBJ1-4, with 8 nucleotides matching TRBD1. The CDR3 contains 14 residues. V lost 6 bases to trimming and J lost 8 bases; unmatched junction nucleotides: 8. Germline CDR1 reads LGHDT; CDR2 reads YNNKEL (reference sequence).

The chain has TRBV7-3 and TRBJ2-3; D not resolved. The germline V gene encodes CDR1 SGHTA and CDR2 FQGTGA. The CDR3 covers 16 residues. Trimming stripped 0 bases from V and 7 bases from J, with 17 bases between. Here the CDR3 reads CASSLTESVQTNTQYF. CDR3 DNA: TGTGCCAGCAGCTTAACGGAGTCAGTACAAACGAATACGCAGTATTTT.

The chain employs TRBV27 and TRBJ1-1, with 7 bases identical to TRBD1. The junction had 6 bases not matched to a gene; V was cut back by 4 bases and J by 10 bases. The CDR3 loop spans 12 amino acids. CDR1 and CDR2 (germline): MNHEY, SMNVEV (reference sequence). The CDR3 nucleotides are TGTGCCAGCAGTTCCCCGACAGGGAGAGCTTTCTTT. This encodes CASSSPTGRAFF.